This T cell receptor (beta chain) derives from a study of blood T cell repertoires in COVID-19. Looking at the study overall: The origin of the acute and convalescent COVID-19 samples was the United States, Italy and Spain. T cells, B-cell-depleted T cells, or PBMCs provided the cDNA or gDNA that served as material.

Study processing details: Estimated nucleated cell counts came from reference gene primer amplification. Libraries were prepared by immunoSEQ multiplex PCR; TCRdb keeps only in-frame clonotypes and omits some of them. V, J and clone size were drawn from that table, and D and trimming were deduced from the DNA. This table has tens of thousands of clones, 70% to 90% appearing once. V was trimmed by 8 bases and J by 6 bases, leaving 16 bases between them. CDR1 and CDR2 from the germline V gene are MNHEY and SVGAGI. The CDR3 spans 14 residues. J is TRBJ2-2 and V is TRBV6-5; D possibly corresponds to TRBD2 (5 bases). The specimen sequenced was peripheral blood. The TCR was taken from a human donor in a cohort sampled during active COVID-19. CDR3 sequence (DNA): TGTGCCAGCCGTAATGCCGGCGGGTCCGGGGAGCTGTTTTTT. This translates into CASRNAGGSGELFF.